The count of the clone carrying this T cell receptor (beta chain) is one. The data originate from a study of blood T cell repertoires in COVID-19. Study as a whole: Samples taken during acute and convalescent COVID-19 were collected in the United States, Italy and Spain. PBMCs, B-cell-depleted T cells, or T cells provided the cDNA or gDNA that made up the material.

Followed over time, Seattle patients had been enrolled while infection was active. In the original analysis: Amplification with reference gene primers provided the estimates of nucleated cell counts. Generated by immunoSEQ multiplex PCR, the TCRdb table keeps only in-frame clones and is missing some. That table supplies the V and J calls and clone size; D and trimming were determined from the DNA. The sample has under 200,000 clones; 70% to 90% are singletons. Germline CDR1 MDHEN, CDR2 SYDVKM. The CDR3 covers 14 residues. V was shortened by 2 bases and J by 2 bases, with 9 bases between the two germline ends.

The chain employs TRBV28 and TRBJ1-2; a possible D gene is TRBD1 (6 bases). The TCR originated in a woman older than 75 with COVID-19, enrolled during active disease. Sample: peripheral blood. The CDR3 protein is CASSLGGQNYGYTF. The CDR3 nucleotides read TGTGCCAGCAGTTTAGGCGGACAGAACTATGGCTACACCTTC.